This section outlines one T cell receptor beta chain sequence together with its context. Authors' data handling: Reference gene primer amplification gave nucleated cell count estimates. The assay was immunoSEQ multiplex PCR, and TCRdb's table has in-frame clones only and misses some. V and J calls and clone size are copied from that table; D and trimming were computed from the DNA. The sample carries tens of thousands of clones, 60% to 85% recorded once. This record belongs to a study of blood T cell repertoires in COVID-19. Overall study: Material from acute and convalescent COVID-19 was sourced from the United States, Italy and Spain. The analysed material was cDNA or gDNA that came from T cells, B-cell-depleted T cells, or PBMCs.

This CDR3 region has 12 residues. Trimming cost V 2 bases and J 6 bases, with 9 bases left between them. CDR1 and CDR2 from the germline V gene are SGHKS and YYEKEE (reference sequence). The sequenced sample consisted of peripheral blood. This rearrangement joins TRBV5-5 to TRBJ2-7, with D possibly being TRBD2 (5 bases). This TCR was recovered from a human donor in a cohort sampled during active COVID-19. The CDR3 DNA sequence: TGTGCCAGCAGCTTTCTAAGCGGCGAGCAGTACTTC. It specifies CASSFLSGEQYF.